This T cell receptor beta chain was recorded in a study of blood T cell repertoires in COVID-19. Looking at the study overall: The United States, Italy and Spain provided the acute and convalescent COVID-19 samples. PBMCs, B-cell-depleted T cells, or T cells were the source of the cDNA or gDNA that made up the material.

In the original processing: Amplified reference gene primers provided the basis for estimating nucleated cell counts. Sequenced by immunoSEQ multiplex PCR; TCRdb stores in-frame clones only, minus some. D and trimming were read from the DNA, whereas the V and J calls and clone size are those reported in that table. The sample consists of some 41,000 clones, 90% of them appearing once. Germline values: CDR1 SNHLY, CDR2 FYNNEI. The V segment lost 1 base and the J segment 5 bases; nucleotides outside the gene matches: 7. The CDR3 totals 15 residues. Sequencing input: peripheral blood. The TCR originated in a human donor in a cohort sampled during active COVID-19. The chain has TRBV2 and TRBJ1-1; 7 bases match TRBD1. In DNA, the CDR3 is TGTGCCAGCAGTGAAGGGACAGGATTAAGAACTGAAGCTTTCTTT. This sequence encodes CASSEGTGLRTEAFF.